A selection of T cell receptor beta chains follows, all from one sample in a study of preoperative IRX-2 immunotherapy in early breast cancer. Produced via immunoSEQ multiplex PCR; TCRdb's table is partial and in-frame only. The sample consists of about 62,000 clones, 94% of them appearing once. This material was obtained from a patient treated with IRX-2 immunotherapy. These receptors were obtained from a human donor with breast cancer. Both conserved end residues are part of each CDR3. The order of the fields is J gene, V gene, D gene, clone size, CDR3 DNA, CDR3 protein. The D gene is left open where the match is weak. Size tells how often a clone was seen (once, few, many) or the class of an expanded clone, and some rows leave it out.

TRBJ2-5	TRBV5-1	TRBD1	-	TGCGCCAGCAGCGGGACAGTTGGCCAGTACTTC	CASSGTVGQYF
TRBJ1-1	TRBV5-1	-	-	TGCGCCAGCAGCCCTGGGACAATGAACACTGAAGCTTTCTTT	CASSPGTMNTEAFF
TRBJ2-3	TRBV9	-	-	TGTGCCAGCAGCGTAGCGGGAATCCCACCAGATACGCAGTATTTT	CASSVAGIPPDTQYF
TRBJ2-7	TRBV7-9	TRBD1	-	TGTGCCAGCAGCTCCTCCTTACAGGGGGTCTTCTCCTACGAGCAGTACTTC	CASSSSLQGVFSYEQYF
TRBJ2-7	TRBV4-3	-	-	TGCGCCAGCAGCCAAGACTTAGGCGCCTACGAGCAGTACTTC	CASSQDLGAYEQYF
TRBJ2-7	TRBV10-2	-	-	TGCGCCAGCAGTGAGCGCCAGGCCCTGGAGCAGTACTTC	CASSERQALEQYF
TRBJ2-7	TRBV5-6	-	-	TGTGCCAGCATCGGACGGCAGGGCGACGAGCAGTACTTC	CASIGRQGDEQYF
TRBJ2-7	TRBV7-3	TRBD2	-	TGTGCCAGCAGCTTAACCGGCGGGGGGATTGAGGAGCAGTACTTC	CASSLTGGGIEEQYF
TRBJ2-1	TRBV6-4	-	-	TGTGCCAGCCGGGGAGCGGGCTACAATGAGCAGTTCTTC	CASRGAGYNEQFF
TRBJ2-1	TRBV2	TRBD1	few	TGTGCCAGCAGGCCCGGGACAGGATCCTACAATGAGCAGTTCTTC	CASRPGTGSYNEQFF
TRBJ2-3	TRBV27	-	-	TGTGCCAGCGGCACAGATACGCAGTATTTT	CASGTDTQYF
TRBJ1-2	TRBV5-4	TRBD1	once	TGTGCCAGCAGCCTAGGGACAGGGGGTTACTATGGCTACACCTTC	CASSLGTGGYYGYTF
TRBJ2-7	TRBV10-1	-	once	TGCGCCAGCAAAGGCAGATACCCCTACGAGCAGTACTTC	CASKGRYPYEQYF
TRBJ2-3	TRBV4-1	TRBD1	-	TGCGCCAGCAGCCAAGACCCCGGAGGCAGGGGGCTAGATACGCAGTATTTT	CASSQDPGGRGLDTQYF
TRBJ2-7	TRBV18	-	-	TGTGCCAGCTCACCAGGTTCGGAGCGCCAGGGCCTTTTGTACGAGCAGTACTTC	CASSPGSERQGLLYEQYF
TRBJ2-4	TRBV19	-	-	TGTGCCAGTAGCCACCCCATCAAAAACATTCAGTACTTC	CASSHPIKNIQYF
TRBJ2-1	TRBV19	TRBD2	once	TGTGCCAGTAGTAGGAGAATACTAGCGGGAGGTCTAGGTGAGCAGTTCTTC	CASSRRILAGGLGEQFF
TRBJ1-3	TRBV4-1	TRBD1	once	TGCGCCAGCAGCCAAGATTGGGGACAGGGGGCCCATCCAGGGAACACCATATATTTT	CASSQDWGQGAHPGNTIYF
TRBJ1-5	TRBV9	-	-	TGTGCCAGCAGCCCCGAGTATAGCAATCAGCCCCAGCATTTT	CASSPEYSNQPQHF
TRBJ1-4	TRBV2	-	once	TGTGCCAGCAGTCCCCGGGCCTCGCAAAAACTGTTTTTT	CASSPRASQKLFF
TRBJ1-2	TRBV23-1	-	once	TGCGCCAGCAGTCCAGAAGCCGGGCCGTGGGGGGCTGATGGCTACACCTTC	CASSPEAGPWGADGYTF
TRBJ2-1	TRBV18	-	-	TGTGCCAGCTCACTACAGTTAAATGAGCAGTTCTTC	CASSLQLNEQFF
TRBJ2-5	TRBV10-3	-	-	TGTGCCATCAGTGGTCACTCGGGCCAGGAGACCCAGTACTTC	CAISGHSGQETQYF
TRBJ1-2	TRBV4-3	-	-	TGCGCCAGCAGCCAAGCAGTACGATGGCATGGCTACACCTTC	CASSQAVRWHGYTF
TRBJ2-3	TRBV7-6	TRBD2	-	TGTGCCAGCAGCGACCTAGCGGGAGTTGGTGCAGATACGCAGTATTTT	CASSDLAGVGADTQYF
TRBJ1-1	TRBV5-1	-	-	TGCGCCAGCAGCTTGTCGGGGGACACTGAAGCTTTCTTT	CASSLSGDTEAFF
TRBJ1-2	TRBV7-9	-	-	TGTGCCAGCAGCTTAATTCTGCAGAGTGGCTACACCTTC	CASSLILQSGYTF
TRBJ1-2	TRBV28	-	-	TGTGCCAGCAGTCCCAGGGTTCTAGTCTATGGCTACACCTTC	CASSPRVLVYGYTF